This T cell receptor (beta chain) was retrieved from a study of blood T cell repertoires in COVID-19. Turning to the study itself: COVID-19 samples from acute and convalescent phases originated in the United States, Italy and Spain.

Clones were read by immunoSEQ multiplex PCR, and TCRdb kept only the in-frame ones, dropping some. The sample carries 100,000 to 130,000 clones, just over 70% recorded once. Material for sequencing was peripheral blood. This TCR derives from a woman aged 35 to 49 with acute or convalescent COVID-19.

The DNA for the CDR3 is TGCGCCAGCAGCTCGGACAGGGATACCGGGGAGCTGTTTTTT. This translates into CASSSDRDTGELFF. The V gene is TRBV5-1, the J gene TRBJ2-2; 8 bases align to TRBD1. Germline V lookup: CDR1 SGHRS, CDR2 YFSETQ. CDR3 length: 14 residues. Trimming at V came to 3 bases and at J to 5 bases, leaving 3 bases not matched to a gene.